The 9 T cell receptor beta chains below come from one sample, sequenced in a study of blood T cell repertoires in COVID-19. Profiled with immunoSEQ multiplex PCR; TCRdb holds only in-frame clones, not every one. The sample carries hundreds of thousands of clones, approximately 87% recorded once. Specimen: PBMCs or T cells enriched from blood (not recorded which). The receptors here all came from a man aged 40-49 years in a cohort exposed to, infected with or recovered from COVID-19 (not recorded which).

CDR3 protein: CASSILAGGETQYF. The CDR3 DNA follows: TGTGCCAGTAGTATTCTAGCGGGAGGAGAGACCCAGTACTTC. This chain joins TRBV19 and TRBJ2-5; 11 nucleotides agree with TRBD2. J gave up 4 bases and V 3 bases, and 1 base lay outside the gene matches. This CDR3 has 14 residues. Germline V CDR1 and CDR2: LNHDA, SQIVND (reference sequence).

This chain links TRBV19 with TRBJ1-2, with D perhaps matching TRBD1 (5 bases). The V gene lost 3 bases and the J gene lost 2 bases, with 10 bases spanning the gap. This CDR3 comprises 14 residues. The germline V gene has CDR1 LNHDA and CDR2 SQIVND (reference sequence). CDR3 DNA: TGTGCCAGTAGTATGTCGACAGACAACTATGGCTACACCTTC. Translation: CASSMSTDNYGYTF.

The chain carries TRBV5-1 and TRBJ2-5, with 10 positions matching TRBD2. There are 20 residues in the CDR3. Per the germline V gene, CDR1 is SGHRS and CDR2 is YFSETQ. V lost 4 bases, J lost 5 bases, and 23 bases stayed unmatched. The CDR3 loop is CASSNTKESPLAGVGETQYF. CDR3 DNA: TGCGCCAGCAGCAACACCAAGGAGTCCCCTCTAGCGGGAGTTGGGGAGACCCAGTACTTC.

This chain uses TRBV18 with TRBJ1-1; 9 positions match TRBD1. There are 13 residues in the CDR3. V dropped 5 bases and J dropped 10; count of bases not matched to a gene: 8. The germline gives CDR1 KGHSH, CDR2 LQKENI. DNA of the CDR3: TGTGCCAGCTCAGCGGGACAGGGCGTAGGAGCTTTCTTT. Translating it yields CASSAGQGVGAFF. The variable domain in full, completed from reference TRBV18 and TRBJ1-1, reads NAGVMQNPRHLVRRRGQEARLRCSPMKGHSHVYWYRQLPEEGLKFMVYLQKENIIDESGMPKERFSAEFPKEGPSILRIQQVVRGDSAAYFCASSAGQGVGAFFGQGTRLTVV.

This sequence joins TRBV20-1 and TRBJ1-1; 7 bases align to TRBD1. Per the germline V gene, CDR1 is DFQATT and CDR2 is SNEGSKA (reference sequence). The CDR3 is made up of 11 amino acids. With V trimmed by 4 bases and J by 8 bases, 4 bases remained unmatched. The CDR3 loop is CSAIDREEAFF. In DNA form, the CDR3 reads TGCAGTGCTATAGACAGGGAAGAAGCTTTCTTT.

The chain employs TRBV18 and TRBJ2-7, with 11 nucleotides matching TRBD1. The CDR3 runs to 16 residues. V trimming: 2 bases; J trimming: 4 bases; junction bases outside the gene matches: 7. The germline CDR1 and CDR2 sequences are KGHSH and LQKENI. In DNA form, the CDR3 reads TGTGCCAGCTCACCAAAACTCGGACAGGGGGCTTACGAGCAGTACTTC. This sequence encodes CASSPKLGQGAYEQYF.

The chain combines TRBV6-1 with TRBJ1-6; tentative D call: TRBD1 (5 bases). The CDR3 contains 16 residues. Germline CDR1 and CDR2: MNHNS and SASEGT. V lost 5 bases and J lost 0, with 11 bases in between. The chain's CDR3 is CASSKDRSSYNSPLHF. The CDR3 bases are TGTGCCAGCAGTAAAGACAGAAGCTCCTATAATTCACCCCTCCACTTT.

This clone was counted many times. This chain uses TRBV3-1 (or the pseudogene TRBV3-2) with TRBJ2-1, with 12 positions matching TRBD2. Germline V gene lookup returns CDR1 LGHDT and CDR2 YNNKEL (reference sequence). This CDR3 has 17 amino acids. Losses at the gene ends were 5 bases for V and 1 base for J; bases not matched to a gene: 6. DNA of the CDR3: TGTGCCAGCAGCAGGACTAGCGGGATGCAATCCTACAATGAGCAGTTCTTC. Its protein product is CASSRTSGMQSYNEQFF.

CDR3 in DNA: TGTGCCAGCAATCAGGGGAACTATGGCTACACCTTC. Translation: CASNQGNYGYTF. The V call is TRBV6-5, the J call TRBJ1-2; D perhaps matches TRBD1 (6 bases). The CDR3 has 12 amino acids. From germline, CDR1 is MNHEY and CDR2 SVGAGI. V shed 7 bases and J shed 2 bases, with 8 bases lying between them.